A single sample gave rise to the 24 T cell receptor beta chains below, sequenced in a study of shared clonotypes between healthy human individuals. Method: immunoSEQ multiplex PCR; TCRdb's copy keeps in-frame clones and lacks some. The sample holds about 770,000 clones, about two thirds seen once. The sequenced sample was memory CD4+ T cells sorted from blood. Described subset: CD45RA-negative fraction. Every receptor here comes from a woman aged 25-40 years in good health.

The chain employs TRBV5-4 and TRBJ2-1, with TRBD2 identical over 12 bases. The CDR3 is 16 amino acids. The germline V gene has CDR1 SGHNT and CDR2 YYREEE (reference sequence). Trimming at V came to 5 bases and at J to 2 bases, leaving 5 bases not matched to a gene. This CDR3 is CASRRRTSGTYNEQFF. The CDR3 nucleotides are TGTGCCAGCAGACGTAGGACTAGCGGGACCTACAATGAGCAGTTCTTC.

The chain couples TRBV2 to TRBJ1-1, with a possible D match to TRBD1 (6 bases). Germline V gene data show CDR1 as SNHLY and CDR2 as FYNNEI. This CDR3 region has 14 residues. Trimming removed 8 bases from V and 4 bases from J, with 17 bases in between. The CDR3 nucleotides are TGTGCCAGCGGGGCACAGGGCAGTCTCACTGAAGCTTTCTTT. It translates to CASGAQGSLTEAFF.

A word on this clone: This may arise from a read error, as a much more abundant clone is one base away. The identical CDR3 is also encoded by other nucleotide sequences in the sample. V and J are TRBV11-2 and TRBJ2-1; D is possibly TRBD2 (5 bases). V dropped 1 base and J dropped 0 bases, with 7 bases sitting between them. This CDR3 contains 15 residues. Germline V gene sequence: CDR1 SGHAT, CDR2 FQNNGV. The CDR3 DNA reads TGTGCCAGCAGCTTAGCGGGAAGCTCCTACAATGAGCAGTTCTTC. Encoded protein: CASSLAGSSYNEQFF. Complete variable domain (other parts from reference TRBV11-2 and TRBJ2-1): EAGVAQSPRYKIIEKRQSVAFWCNPISGHATLYWYQQILGQGPKLLIQFQNNGVVDDSQLPKDRFSAERLKGVDSTLKIQPAKLEDSAVYLCASSLAGSSYNEQFFGPGTRLTVL.

This chain joins TRBV4-2 and TRBJ2-3, with 9 bases lining up with TRBD1. Germline V gene lookup returns CDR1 LGHNA and CDR2 YNFKEQ. There are 15 residues in the CDR3. The V gene end was trimmed by 6 bases and the J gene end by 7 bases; junction bases not matched to a gene: 11. The CDR3: CASSTEGQGWNTQYF. The CDR3 DNA sequence: TGTGCCAGCAGTACAGAGGGACAGGGTTGGAATACGCAGTATTTT.

This chain joins TRBV19 and TRBJ1-2; D might be TRBD1 (6 bases). The CDR3 is made up of 13 amino acids. CDR1 is LNHDA and CDR2 is SQIVND in the germline V gene (reference sequence). V was pared by 3 bases and J by 9 bases, with 14 bases between. The CDR3 DNA is TGTGCCAGTAGTATGGACAGCCCATTTAGCTACACCTTC. Its protein is CASSMDSPFSYTF. The variable domain in full, completed from reference TRBV19 and TRBJ1-2, reads DGGITQSPKYLFRKEGQNVTLSCEQNLNHDAMYWYRQDPGQGLRLIYYSQIVNDFQKGDIAEGYSVSREKKESFPLTVTSAQKNPTAFYLCASSMDSPFSYTFGSGTRLTVV.

V usage is TRBV30 and J usage is TRBJ1-5; no clear D gene. V was clipped by 2 bases and J by 3 bases, with 17 bases between them. The V gene's germline CDR1 is GTSNPN and CDR2 SVGIG (reference sequence). The CDR3 covers 16 residues. This chain's CDR3 is CAWSTPMGRYNQPQHF. For the CDR3, the DNA is TGTGCCTGGAGTACCCCGATGGGCAGGTACAATCAGCCCCAGCATTTT.

The chain carries TRBV7-2 and TRBJ1-5, with TRBD1 matching over 7 bases. Germline V gives CDR1 SGHTA, CDR2 FQGNSA. After removal of 2 bases from V and 1 base from J, the junction contained 8 bases not matched to a gene. The CDR3 has 17 residues. CDR3 nucleotides: TGTGCCAGCAGCTTACGGGACAGTGAGTGGAGCAATCAGCCCCAGCATTTT. It specifies CASSLRDSEWSNQPQHF.

A remark on this clone: A read error is possible here, since a much larger clone lies one base away. The rearrangement uses TRBV7-8 and TRBJ2-7, with TRBD2 matching over 10 bases. Germline CDR1 and CDR2: SGHVS and FQNEAQ. The ends lost 1 base at V and 3 bases at J; junction bases unmatched: 0. The CDR3 extends over 14 amino acids. The chain's CDR3 is CASSLGLAGYEQYF. CDR3 nucleotide sequence: TGTGCCAGCAGCTTAGGACTAGCGGGCTACGAGCAGTACTTC. Combining the CDR3 with reference TRBV7-8 and TRBJ2-7 gives the whole variable domain GAGVSQSPRYKVAKRGQDVALRCDPISGHVSLFWYQQALGQGPEFLTYFQNEAQLDKSGLPSDRFFAERPEGSVSTLKIQRTQQEDSAVYLCASSLGLAGYEQYFGPGTRLTVT.

For this clone: The identical CDR3 is also encoded by other nucleotide sequences in the sample. The V call is TRBV7-2, the J call TRBJ2-7; TRBD2 agrees at 7 bases. The trim removed 5 bases at V and 4 bases at J, leaving 2 bases unmatched. CDR3 length: 12 residues. Germline V gene lookup returns CDR1 SGHTA and CDR2 FQGNSA. The CDR3 reads CASSPGGYEQYF. Written as DNA, the CDR3 is TGTGCCAGCAGCCCCGGGGGGTACGAGCAGTACTTC.

The chain carries TRBV11-2 and TRBJ2-5, with 14 bases that match TRBD2. Looked up from germline, CDR1 is SGHAT and CDR2 is FQNNGV. Germline trimming cut 3 bases from V and 5 bases from J; bases unmatched to any gene: 11. The CDR3 covers 18 residues. CDR3 DNA sequence: TGTGCCAGCAGCTTCCCGCAGGGACTAGCGGGAGCTGGTGAGACCCAGTACTTC. It specifies CASSFPQGLAGAGETQYF.

This chain uses TRBV18 with TRBJ2-1; 9 bases align to TRBD2. The CDR3 has 16 residues. V gave up 5 bases and J gave up 8 bases; unmatched junction bases: 13. In germline, CDR1 is KGHSH, CDR2 LQKENI. The DNA of the CDR3 is TGTGCCAGCTCAGCGTCCGCGGGAGGGATAATAGATGAGCAGTTCTTC. This encodes CASSASAGGIIDEQFF. Full variable domain (remainder filled in from reference TRBV18 and TRBJ2-1): NAGVMQNPRHLVRRRGQEARLRCSPMKGHSHVYWYRQLPEEGLKFMVYLQKENIIDESGMPKERFSAEFPKEGPSILRIQQVVRGDSAAYFCASSASAGGIIDEQFFGPGTRLTVL.

V usage is TRBV18 and J usage is TRBJ2-2; 8 bases agree with TRBD2. This CDR3 has 18 amino acids. The germline V gene encodes CDR1 KGHSH and CDR2 LQKENI. The J segment lost 3 bases and the V segment lost 1 base, leaving 10 bases of the junction unmatched. The CDR3 loop reads CASSPRDQLAVYTGELFF. The CDR3, as DNA: TGTGCCAGCTCACCACGTGACCAACTAGCGGTCTACACCGGGGAGCTGTTTTTT.

The chain joins TRBV29-1 to TRBJ2-3, with 7 bases identical to TRBD2. This CDR3 spans 15 amino acids. Trimming at V came to 5 bases and at J to 6 bases, leaving 14 bases not matched to a gene. Germline-derived CDR1 and CDR2 are SQVTM and ANQGSEA. CDR3 loop: CSVMLAAGDLDTQYF. CDR3 nucleotide sequence: TGCAGCGTTATGCTAGCGGCCGGGGATTTGGATACGCAGTATTTT.

This chain joins TRBV25-1 and TRBJ2-7; TRBD1 matches at 7 bases. This CDR3 comprises 14 residues. V trimming: 4 bases; J trimming: 6 bases; junction bases outside the gene matches: 9. Germline CDR1 and CDR2: MGHDK and SYGVNS. The DNA for the CDR3 is TGTGCCAGCAGTGCCCGCGGACAGGTCATCGAGCAGTACTTC. Translated, it gives CASSARGQVIEQYF.

The genes are TRBV7-3 and TRBJ2-7; no clear D. V lost 2 bases, J lost 5 bases, and 13 bases lay in between. Germline CDR1 is SGHTA and CDR2 is FQGTGA. The CDR3 spans 14 residues. The CDR3 protein is CASSLLHSTDEQYF. As DNA, the CDR3 is TGTGCCAGCAGCTTATTACACTCGACGGACGAGCAGTACTTC.

This clone was observed a handful of times. The chain combines TRBV14 with TRBJ2-2, with 7 bases identical to TRBD2. The V segment lost 1 base and the J segment 0 bases; nucleotides outside the gene matches: 2. CDR1 is SGHDN and CDR2 is FVKESK in the germline V gene. CDR3 length: 16 amino acids. CDR3: CASSQVGGANTGELFF. The CDR3, as DNA: TGTGCCAGCAGCCAAGTGGGGGGGGCGAACACCGGGGAGCTGTTTTTT.

This clone has just one count. V gene TRBV5-4 combines with J gene TRBJ2-1; TRBD2 agrees at 10 bases. From germline, CDR1 is SGHNT and CDR2 YYREEE (reference sequence). This CDR3 has 17 residues. Trimming took 4 bases from V and 0 from J; bases not matched to a gene: 7. The CDR3 sequence is CASSPGTSANSYNEQFF. CDR3 nucleotides: TGTGCCAGCAGCCCTGGGACTAGCGCTAACTCCTACAATGAGCAGTTCTTC.

With regard to this clone: Other DNA sequences in this sample translate to the same CDR3. The V gene is TRBV7-2, the J gene TRBJ2-2, with D uncertain. CDR3 length: 14 residues. The V end lost 2 bases, the J end lost 6 bases, and 10 bases lay between the germline ends. CDR1 and CDR2 (germline): SGHTA, FQGNSA. The CDR3 is CASSLFSHPGELFF. DNA for the CDR3: TGTGCCAGCAGCTTATTTAGCCACCCCGGGGAGCTGTTTTTT.

The chain has TRBV18 and TRBJ2-7; 8 bases match TRBD1. The junction had 4 bases not matched to a gene; V was cut back by 3 bases and J by 3 bases. The CDR3 has 14 residues. CDR1 and CDR2 from the germline V gene are KGHSH and LQKENI. As DNA, the CDR3 is TGTGCCAGCTCACCGGGACAGGCGGGCTACGAGCAGTACTTC. Translation: CASSPGQAGYEQYF.

This rearrangement joins TRBV7-2 to TRBJ2-7; perhaps TRBD1 as D (6 bases). CDR1 is SGHTA and CDR2 is FQGNSA in the germline V gene. The CDR3 is 14 amino acids. The V end lost 5 bases, the J end lost 0 bases, and 11 bases lay between the germline ends. The CDR3 DNA sequence: TGTGCCAGCAGCACCACAGGGTCCTCCTACGAGCAGTACTTC. Residues: CASSTTGSSYEQYF.

The chain couples TRBV11-2 to TRBJ2-7; 8 bases align to TRBD1. J gave up 6 bases and V 4 bases, and 5 bases lay outside the gene matches. Germline assignment: CDR1 SGHAT and CDR2 FQNNGV. The CDR3 consists of 13 residues. This CDR3 reads CASSSDRGSEQYF. The DNA of the CDR3 is TGTGCCAGCAGCTCCGACAGGGGCTCCGAGCAGTACTTC.

The J gene is TRBJ2-1, the V gene TRBV27; 10 bases map to TRBD1. The CDR3 runs to 16 residues. The V gene end was trimmed by 5 bases and the J gene end by 7 bases; junction bases not matched to a gene: 11. Germline loops: CDR1 MNHEY, CDR2 SMNVEV (reference sequence). CDR3 region: CASSPRQTGGLNEQFF. The CDR3 DNA sequence: TGTGCCAGCAGTCCCCGCCAGACAGGGGGCCTGAATGAGCAGTTCTTC.

The chain joins TRBV7-7 to TRBJ2-2; 8 nucleotides agree with TRBD2. The CDR3 spans 16 residues. With V trimmed by 4 bases and J by 4 bases, 8 bases remained unmatched. Per germline, CDR1 SSHAT and CDR2 FNYEAQ (reference sequence). The CDR3 sequence: CASSSGVAGSTGELFF. DNA for the CDR3: TGTGCCAGCAGCTCAGGGGTAGCGGGAAGCACCGGGGAGCTGTTTTTT.

The chain couples TRBV5-4 to TRBJ1-5, with 8 positions matching TRBD1. V gave up 0 bases and J gave up 3 bases; unmatched junction bases: 2. Per the germline V gene, CDR1 is SGHNT and CDR2 is YYREEE (reference sequence). This CDR3 region has 15 residues. The CDR3 loop reads CASSLGTGNNQPQHF. The CDR3 DNA sequence: TGTGCCAGCAGCTTGGGGACAGGGAACAATCAGCCCCAGCATTTT.